A single T cell receptor (beta chain) is shown here with its context. Antigen specificity is unknown. CDR3 length: 14 amino acids. Germline V gene sequence: CDR1 SEHNR, CDR2 FQNEAQ (reference sequence). V dropped 5 bases and J dropped 11; count of bases not matched to a gene: 12. The data were obtained in a study of cytomegalovirus exposure and HLA in healthy donors. Whole-study results and caveats: Among TCR beta chains, those listed as cytomegalovirus-associated numbered roughly 150. While the bulk of TCR sequences proved rare, some public TCRs turned up in many donors.

PCR primers comprised 60 Vbeta and 13 Jbeta primers. Sequenced by immunoSEQ multiplex PCR; TCRdb stores in-frame clones only, minus some. The sample carries some 110,000 clones, over 70% recorded once. V and J are TRBV7-9 and TRBJ2-5; 9 nucleotides line up with TRBD2. The source of this sequence is a young woman in good health and CMV-seronegative. The sample comprised PBMCs. CDR3 region: CASSTPGTSFEQYF. CDR3 DNA sequence: TGTGCCAGCAGCACACCCGGGACTAGCTTTGAGCAGTACTTC.